This T cell receptor (beta chain) was identified in a study of PD-1 blockade in classical Hodgkin lymphoma. V was clipped by 6 bases and J by 0 bases; unmatched bases: 8. The CDR3 sequence is 15 residues long. CDR1 and CDR2 (germline): MNHNS, SASEGT. All trial patients relapsed after autologous stem cell transplantation. Method: immunoSEQ multiplex PCR; TCRdb's copy keeps in-frame clones and lacks some. This sample has 66,000 or so clones, with 65% to 75% found just once. The sequencing here drew on peripheral blood mononuclear cells (PBMCs), taken before the second cycle of nivolumab. The chain joins TRBV6-1 to TRBJ2-7, with TRBD1 identical over 7 bases. The TCR comes from a human donor with classical Hodgkin lymphoma. The CDR3 DNA sequence: TGTGCCAGCAGCATCCGGGACAGAGTCTCCTACGAGCAGTACTTC. Amino acid sequence: CASSIRDRVSYEQYF.